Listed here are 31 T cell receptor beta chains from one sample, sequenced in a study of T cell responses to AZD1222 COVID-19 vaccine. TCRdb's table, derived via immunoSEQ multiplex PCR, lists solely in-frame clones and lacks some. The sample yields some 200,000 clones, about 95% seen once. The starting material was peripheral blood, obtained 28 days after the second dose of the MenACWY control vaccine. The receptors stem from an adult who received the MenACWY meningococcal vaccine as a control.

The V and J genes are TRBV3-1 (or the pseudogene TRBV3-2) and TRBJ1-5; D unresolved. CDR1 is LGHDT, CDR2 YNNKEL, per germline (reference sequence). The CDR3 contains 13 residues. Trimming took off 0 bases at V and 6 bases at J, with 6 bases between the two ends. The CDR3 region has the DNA TGTGCCAGCAGCCAAGACGACGTTCAGCCCCAGCATTTT. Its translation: CASSQDDVQPQHF.

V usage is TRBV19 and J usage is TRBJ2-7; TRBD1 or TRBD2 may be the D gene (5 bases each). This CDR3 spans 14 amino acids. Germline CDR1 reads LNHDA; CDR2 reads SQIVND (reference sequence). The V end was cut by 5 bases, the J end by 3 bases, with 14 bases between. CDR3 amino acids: CASSGPGTYYEQYF. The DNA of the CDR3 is TGTGCCAGTAGTGGCCCCGGGACCTACTACGAGCAGTACTTC.

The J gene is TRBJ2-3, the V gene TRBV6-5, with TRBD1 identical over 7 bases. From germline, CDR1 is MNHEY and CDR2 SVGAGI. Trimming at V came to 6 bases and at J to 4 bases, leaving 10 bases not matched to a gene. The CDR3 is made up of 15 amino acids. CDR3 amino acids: CASRPGQSGPDTQYF. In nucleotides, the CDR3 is TGTGCCAGCAGACCGGGACAGTCGGGACCAGATACGCAGTATTTT.

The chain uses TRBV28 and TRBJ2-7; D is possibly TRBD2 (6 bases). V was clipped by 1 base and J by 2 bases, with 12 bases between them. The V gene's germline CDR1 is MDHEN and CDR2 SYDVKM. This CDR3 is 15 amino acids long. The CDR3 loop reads CASSLLGLSTYEQYF. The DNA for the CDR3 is TGTGCCAGCAGTTTATTAGGACTATCAACCTACGAGCAGTACTTC.

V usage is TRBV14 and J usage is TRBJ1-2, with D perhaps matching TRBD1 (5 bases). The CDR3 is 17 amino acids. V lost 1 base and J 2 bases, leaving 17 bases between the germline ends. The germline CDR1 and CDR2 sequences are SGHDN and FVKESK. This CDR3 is CASSQVSRGQMNYGYTF. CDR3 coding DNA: TGTGCCAGCAGCCAAGTCAGCCGGGGCCAGATGAACTATGGCTACACCTTC.

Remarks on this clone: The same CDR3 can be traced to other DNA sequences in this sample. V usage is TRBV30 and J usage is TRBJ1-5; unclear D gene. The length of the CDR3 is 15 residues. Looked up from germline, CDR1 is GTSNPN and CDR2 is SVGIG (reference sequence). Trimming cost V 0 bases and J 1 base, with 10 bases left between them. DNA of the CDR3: TGTGCCTGGAGTGTATCGGGAGGGAGCAATCAGCCCCAGCATTTT. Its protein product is CAWSVSGGSNQPQHF.

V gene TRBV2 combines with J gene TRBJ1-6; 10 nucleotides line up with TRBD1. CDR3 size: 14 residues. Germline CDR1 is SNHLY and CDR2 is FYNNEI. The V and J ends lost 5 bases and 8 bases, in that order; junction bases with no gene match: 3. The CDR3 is CASSLDRGDSPLHF. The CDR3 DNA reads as TGTGCCAGCAGTCTGGACAGGGGGGATTCACCCCTCCACTTT.

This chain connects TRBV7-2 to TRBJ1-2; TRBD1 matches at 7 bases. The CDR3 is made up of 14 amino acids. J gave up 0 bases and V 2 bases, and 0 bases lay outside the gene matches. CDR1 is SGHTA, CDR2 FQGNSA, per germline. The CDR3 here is CASSLQGANYGYTF. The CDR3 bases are TGTGCCAGCAGCTTACAGGGGGCTAACTATGGCTACACCTTC.

CDR3 nucleotide sequence: TGTGCCAGCAGCCAAGATCGGGGGGGACGCTATGGCTACACCTTC. The encoded protein is CASSQDRGGRYGYTF. The chain is built from TRBV3-1 (or the pseudogene TRBV3-2) and TRBJ1-2; D might be TRBD1 (5 bases). Trimming took 0 bases from V and 4 from J, leaving 12 bases between them. The CDR3 is 15 residues long. CDR1 and CDR2 from the germline V gene are LGHDT and YNNKEL (reference sequence).

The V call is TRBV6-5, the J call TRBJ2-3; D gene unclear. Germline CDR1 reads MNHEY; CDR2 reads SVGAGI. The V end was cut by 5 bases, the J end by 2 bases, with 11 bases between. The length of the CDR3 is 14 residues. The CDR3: CASSPRLNTDTQYF. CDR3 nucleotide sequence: TGTGCCAGCAGTCCTCGGCTAAACACAGATACGCAGTATTTT.

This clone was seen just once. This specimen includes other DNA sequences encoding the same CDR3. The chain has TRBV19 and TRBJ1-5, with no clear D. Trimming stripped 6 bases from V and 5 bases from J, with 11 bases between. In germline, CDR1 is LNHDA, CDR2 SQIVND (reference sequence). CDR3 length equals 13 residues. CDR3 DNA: TGTGCCAGTAGCACTCGACGTGATCAGCCCCAGCATTTT. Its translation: CASSTRRDQPQHF. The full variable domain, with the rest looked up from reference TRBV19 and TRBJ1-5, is DGGITQSPKYLFRKEGQNVTLSCEQNLNHDAMYWYRQDPGQGLRLIYYSQIVNDFQKGDIAEGYSVSREKKESFPLTVTSAQKNPTAFYLCASSTRRDQPQHFGDGTRLSIL.

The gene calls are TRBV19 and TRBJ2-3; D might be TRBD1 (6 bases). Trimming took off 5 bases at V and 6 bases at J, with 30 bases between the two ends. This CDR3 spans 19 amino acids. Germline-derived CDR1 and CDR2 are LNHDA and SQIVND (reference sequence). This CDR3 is CASSFDSGGYTVQVDTQYF. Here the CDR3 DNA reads TGTGCCAGTAGTTTTGACTCTGGGGGCTACACGGTCCAGGTCGATACGCAGTATTTT. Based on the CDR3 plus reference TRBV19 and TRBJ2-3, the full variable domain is DGGITQSPKYLFRKEGQNVTLSCEQNLNHDAMYWYRQDPGQGLRLIYYSQIVNDFQKGDIAEGYSVSREKKESFPLTVTSAQKNPTAFYLCASSFDSGGYTVQVDTQYFGPGTRLTVL.

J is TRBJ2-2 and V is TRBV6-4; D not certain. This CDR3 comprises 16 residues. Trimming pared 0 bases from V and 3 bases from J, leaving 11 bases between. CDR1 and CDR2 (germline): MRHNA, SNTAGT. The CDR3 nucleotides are TGTGCCAGCAGTGACTCGACGAAGGGTTACACCGGGGAGCTGTTTTTT. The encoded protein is CASSDSTKGYTGELFF.

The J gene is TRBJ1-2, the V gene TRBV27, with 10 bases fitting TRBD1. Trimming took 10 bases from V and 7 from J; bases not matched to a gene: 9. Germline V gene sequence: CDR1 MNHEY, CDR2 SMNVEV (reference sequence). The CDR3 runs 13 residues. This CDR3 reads CATTGTGEPGYTF. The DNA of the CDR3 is TGTGCCACTACCGGGACAGGGGAGCCTGGCTACACCTTC.

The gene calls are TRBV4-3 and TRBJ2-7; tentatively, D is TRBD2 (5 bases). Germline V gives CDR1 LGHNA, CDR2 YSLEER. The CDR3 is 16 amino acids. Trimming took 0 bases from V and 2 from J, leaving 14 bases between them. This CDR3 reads CASSQDRFTGTYEQYF. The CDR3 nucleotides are TGCGCCAGCAGCCAAGATAGGTTTACGGGAACCTACGAGCAGTACTTC.

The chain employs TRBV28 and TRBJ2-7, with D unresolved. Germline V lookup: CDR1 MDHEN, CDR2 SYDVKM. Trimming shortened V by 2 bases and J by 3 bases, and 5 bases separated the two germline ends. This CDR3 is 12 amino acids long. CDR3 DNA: TGTGCCAGCAGTTTAGCCTACTACGAGCAGTACTTC. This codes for CASSLAYYEQYF. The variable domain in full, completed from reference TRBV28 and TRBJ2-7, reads DVKVTQSSRYLVKRTGEKVFLECVQDMDHENMFWYRQDPGLGLRLIYFSYDVKMKEKGDIPEGYSVSREKKERFSLILESASTNQTSMYLCASSLAYYEQYFGPGTRLTVT.

The CDR3 loop reads CASSGTSGGRDEQYF. The CDR3 DNA reads as TGTGCCAGCAGCGGGACTAGCGGGGGGCGTGACGAGCAGTACTTC. The chain carries TRBV6-5 and TRBJ2-7; TRBD2 matches at 15 bases. This CDR3 is 15 amino acids long. CDR1 is MNHEY and CDR2 is SVGAGI in the germline V gene. V lost 6 bases, J lost 5 bases, and 5 bases stayed unmatched.

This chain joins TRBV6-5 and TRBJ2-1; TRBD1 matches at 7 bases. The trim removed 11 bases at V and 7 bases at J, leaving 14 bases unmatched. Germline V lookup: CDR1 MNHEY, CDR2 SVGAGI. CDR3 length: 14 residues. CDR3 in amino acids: CAVDRALGENEQFF. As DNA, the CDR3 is TGTGCCGTTGACAGGGCCCTAGGAGAGAATGAGCAGTTCTTC.

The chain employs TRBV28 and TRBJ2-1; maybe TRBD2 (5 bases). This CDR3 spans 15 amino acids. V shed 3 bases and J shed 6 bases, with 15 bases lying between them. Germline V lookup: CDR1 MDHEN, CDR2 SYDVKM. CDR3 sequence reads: CASSFLARGPNEQFF. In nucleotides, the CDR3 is TGTGCCAGCAGTTTCCTGGCTCGCGGGCCCAATGAGCAGTTCTTC. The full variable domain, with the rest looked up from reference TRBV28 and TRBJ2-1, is DVKVTQSSRYLVKRTGEKVFLECVQDMDHENMFWYRQDPGLGLRLIYFSYDVKMKEKGDIPEGYSVSREKKERFSLILESASTNQTSMYLCASSFLARGPNEQFFGPGTRLTVL.

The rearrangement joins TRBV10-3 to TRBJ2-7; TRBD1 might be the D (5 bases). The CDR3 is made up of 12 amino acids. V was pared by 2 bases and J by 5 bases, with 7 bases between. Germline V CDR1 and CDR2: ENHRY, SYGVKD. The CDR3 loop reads CAISEQGDEQYF. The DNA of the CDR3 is TGTGCCATCAGTGAGCAAGGGGACGAGCAGTACTTC.

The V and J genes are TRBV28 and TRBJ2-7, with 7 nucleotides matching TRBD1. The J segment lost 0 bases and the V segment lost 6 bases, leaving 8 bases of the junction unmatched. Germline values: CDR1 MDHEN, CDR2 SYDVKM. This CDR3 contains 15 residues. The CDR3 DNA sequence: TGTGCCAGCAGCACCGGCCGGGACAGCTCCTACGAGCAGTACTTC. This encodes CASSTGRDSSYEQYF.

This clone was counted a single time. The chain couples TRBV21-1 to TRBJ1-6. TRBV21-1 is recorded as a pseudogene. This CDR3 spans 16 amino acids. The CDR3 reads CASSGGARIQGSPLHF. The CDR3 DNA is TGTGCCAGCAGCGGGGGAGCCCGTATTCAGGGTTCACCCCTCCACTTT.

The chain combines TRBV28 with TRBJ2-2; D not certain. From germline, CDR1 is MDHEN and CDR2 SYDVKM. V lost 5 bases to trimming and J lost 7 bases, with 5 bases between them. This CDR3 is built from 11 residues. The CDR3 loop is CASSLNGELFF. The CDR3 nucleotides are TGTGCCAGCAGTCTAAACGGGGAGCTGTTTTTT. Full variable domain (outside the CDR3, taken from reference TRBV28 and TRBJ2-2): DVKVTQSSRYLVKRTGEKVFLECVQDMDHENMFWYRQDPGLGLRLIYFSYDVKMKEKGDIPEGYSVSREKKERFSLILESASTNQTSMYLCASSLNGELFFGEGSRLTVL.

CDR3 in DNA: TGTGCCAGCAGCCTGGGAAGACTAGCGGGGAGCACAGATACGCAGTATTTT. Translation gives CASSLGRLAGSTDTQYF. The rearrangement uses TRBV7-6 and TRBJ2-3; 11 bases agree with TRBD2. Germline loops: CDR1 SGHVS, CDR2 FNYEAQ. Trimming at V came to 5 bases and at J to 0 bases, leaving 7 bases not matched to a gene. The CDR3 covers 17 residues.

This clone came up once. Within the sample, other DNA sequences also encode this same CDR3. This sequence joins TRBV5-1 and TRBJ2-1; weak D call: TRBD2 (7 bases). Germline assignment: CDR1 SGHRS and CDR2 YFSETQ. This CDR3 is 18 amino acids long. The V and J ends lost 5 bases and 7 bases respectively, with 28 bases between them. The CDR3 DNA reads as TGCGCCAGCAGGGAGACCGGGGGGCGGGCGGGAGTGCATAATGAGCAGTTCTTC. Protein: CASRETGGRAGVHNEQFF.

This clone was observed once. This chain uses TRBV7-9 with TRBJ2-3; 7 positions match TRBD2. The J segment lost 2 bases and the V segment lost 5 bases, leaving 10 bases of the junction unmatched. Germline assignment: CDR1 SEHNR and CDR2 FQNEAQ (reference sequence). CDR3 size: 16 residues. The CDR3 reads CASSLLGLAATDTQYF. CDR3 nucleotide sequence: TGTGCCAGCAGCCTACTCGGGCTAGCGGCCACAGATACGCAGTATTTT.

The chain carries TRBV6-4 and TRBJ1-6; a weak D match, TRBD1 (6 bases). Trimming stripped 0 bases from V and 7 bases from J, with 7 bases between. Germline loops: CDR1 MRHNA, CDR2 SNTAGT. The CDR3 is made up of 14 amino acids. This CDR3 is CASSDSGANSPLHF. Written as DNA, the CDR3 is TGTGCCAGCAGTGACTCGGGGGCCAATTCACCCCTCCACTTT.

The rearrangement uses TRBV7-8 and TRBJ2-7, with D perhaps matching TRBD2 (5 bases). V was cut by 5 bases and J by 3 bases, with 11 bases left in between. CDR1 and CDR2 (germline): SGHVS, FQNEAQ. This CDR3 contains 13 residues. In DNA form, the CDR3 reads TGTGCCAGCAGCCCAGCCGGGATCTACGAGCAGTACTTC. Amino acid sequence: CASSPAGIYEQYF. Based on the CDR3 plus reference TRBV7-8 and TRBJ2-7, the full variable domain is GAGVSQSPRYKVAKRGQDVALRCDPISGHVSLFWYQQALGQGPEFLTYFQNEAQLDKSGLPSDRFFAERPEGSVSTLKIQRTQQEDSAVYLCASSPAGIYEQYFGPGTRLTVT.

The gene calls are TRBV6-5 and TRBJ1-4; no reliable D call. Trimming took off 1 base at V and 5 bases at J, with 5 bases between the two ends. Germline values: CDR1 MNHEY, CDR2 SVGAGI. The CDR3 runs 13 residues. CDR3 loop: CASSYYSNEKLFF. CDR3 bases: TGTGCCAGCAGTTACTACAGCAATGAAAAACTGTTTTTT.

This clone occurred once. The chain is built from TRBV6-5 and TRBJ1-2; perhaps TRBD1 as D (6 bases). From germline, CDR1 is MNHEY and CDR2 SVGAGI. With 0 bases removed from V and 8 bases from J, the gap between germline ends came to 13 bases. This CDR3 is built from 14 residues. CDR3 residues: CASSYSPGTHGYTF. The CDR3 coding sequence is TGTGCCAGCAGTTACTCCCCGGGGACACACGGCTACACCTTC.

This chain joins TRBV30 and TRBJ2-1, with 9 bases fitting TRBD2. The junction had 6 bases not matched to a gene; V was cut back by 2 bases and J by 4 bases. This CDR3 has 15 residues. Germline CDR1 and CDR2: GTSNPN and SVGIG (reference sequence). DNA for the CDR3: TGTGCCTGGAGTATGGGAGCGGGAGGTTACAATGAGCAGTTCTTC. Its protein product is CAWSMGAGGYNEQFF.